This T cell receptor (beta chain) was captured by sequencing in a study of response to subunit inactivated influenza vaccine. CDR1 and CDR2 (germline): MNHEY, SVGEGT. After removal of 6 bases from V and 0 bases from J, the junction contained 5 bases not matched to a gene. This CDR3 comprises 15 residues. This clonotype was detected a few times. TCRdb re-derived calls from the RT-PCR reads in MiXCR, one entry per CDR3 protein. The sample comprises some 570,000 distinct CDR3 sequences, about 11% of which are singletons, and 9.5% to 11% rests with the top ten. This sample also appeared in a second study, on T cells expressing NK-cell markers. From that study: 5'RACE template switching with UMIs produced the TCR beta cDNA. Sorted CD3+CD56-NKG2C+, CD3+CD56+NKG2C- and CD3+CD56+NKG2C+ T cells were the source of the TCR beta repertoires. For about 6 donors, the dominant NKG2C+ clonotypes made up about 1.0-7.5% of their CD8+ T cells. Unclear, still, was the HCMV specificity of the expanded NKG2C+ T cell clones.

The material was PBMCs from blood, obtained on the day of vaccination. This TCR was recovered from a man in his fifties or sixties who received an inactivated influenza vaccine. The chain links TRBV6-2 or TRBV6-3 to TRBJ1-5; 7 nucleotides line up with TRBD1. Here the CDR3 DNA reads TGTGCCAGCAGCAGGGACAGCCATAGCAATCAGCCCCAGCATTTT. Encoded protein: CASSRDSHSNQPQHF.